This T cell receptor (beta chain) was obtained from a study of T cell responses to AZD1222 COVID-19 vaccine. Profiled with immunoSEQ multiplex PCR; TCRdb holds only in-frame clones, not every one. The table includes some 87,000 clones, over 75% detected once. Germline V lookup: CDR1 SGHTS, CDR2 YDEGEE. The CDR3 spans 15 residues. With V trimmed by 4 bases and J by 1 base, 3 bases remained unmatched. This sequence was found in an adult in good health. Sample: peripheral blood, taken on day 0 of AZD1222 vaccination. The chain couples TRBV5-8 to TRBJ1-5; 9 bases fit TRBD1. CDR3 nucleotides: TGTGCCAGCAGCGGACAGGGGCGAAGCAATCAGCCCCAGCATTTT. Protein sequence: CASSGQGRSNQPQHF.